Included here is one T cell receptor beta chain sequence, with context. Sequenced by immunoSEQ multiplex PCR; TCRdb stores in-frame clones only, minus some. Counted here are a few hundred thousand clones, around 70% occurring once; the ten biggest clones make up roughly a tenth. The data were taken from a study of shared clonotypes between healthy human individuals. There are 14 residues in the CDR3. CDR1 and CDR2 from the germline V gene are SGHTA and FQGNSA. V was pared by 9 bases and J by 5 bases, with 11 bases of the junction left unmatched. Sequencing input: memory CD4+ T cells sorted from blood. As to subset: CD45RA-negative fraction. The chain combines TRBV7-2 with TRBJ2-3; 7 bases are shared with TRBD1. The sequence was collected from a man aged 25 to 45 in good health. The CDR3, as DNA: TGTGCCAGTAAAGGGGGACAGCTTCTAGATACGCAGTATTTT. Its translation is CASKGGQLLDTQYF.